The 2 T cell receptor beta chains presented below share a single source sample, sequenced in a study of cytomegalovirus exposure and HLA in healthy donors. Primers included in the PCR were 60 Vbeta and 13 Jbeta primers. TCRdb's table, derived via immunoSEQ multiplex PCR, lists solely in-frame clones and lacks some. This sample yields about 120,000 clones, of which about 80% are seen a single time; roughly 2.5% belongs to the top ten. The specimen was PBMCs. The source of these receptors is a woman aged 40 to 49 in good health and CMV-seropositive.

This rearrangement joins TRBV7-9 to TRBJ2-7; D is unresolved. Looked up from germline, CDR1 is SEHNR and CDR2 is FQNEAQ (reference sequence). This CDR3 region has 11 residues. Between the trimmed V and J ends, which lost 2 bases and 6 bases, there was a span of 5 bases. The CDR3 DNA follows: TGTGCCAGCAGCTTACTATCCGAGCAGTACTTC. Translation gives CASSLLSEQYF.

The V and J genes are TRBV5-4 and TRBJ1-5; D call uncertain. The CDR3 is 15 residues long. Per germline, CDR1 SGHNT and CDR2 YYREEE (reference sequence). V was clipped by 0 bases and J by 2 bases, with 9 bases between them. Here the CDR3 reads CASSLGGPGNQPQHF. The CDR3, as DNA: TGTGCCAGCAGCTTGGGAGGGCCAGGCAATCAGCCCCAGCATTTT.